A single sample gave rise to the 26 T cell receptor beta chains below, sequenced in a study of T cells in narcolepsy. Profiling relied on immunoSEQ multiplex PCR, and the TCRdb table lists in-frame clones only, not all of them. The table records some 32,000 clones, around three quarters of them present only once. Sequenced material: memory (CD45RA-) CD4+ T cells from blood. The receptor source for this set is a human donor in good health.

By proportion, this clone is medium-sized. The V gene is TRBV10-1, the J gene TRBJ1-2, with 7 bases aligning to TRBD1. The CDR3 totals 13 residues. Per germline, CDR1 WNHNN and CDR2 SYGVQD (reference sequence). Trimming at V came to 6 bases and at J to 6 bases, leaving 7 bases not matched to a gene. This CDR3 is CASSAGTADGYTF. CDR3 nucleotides: TGCGCCAGCAGCGCTGGGACAGCGGATGGCTACACCTTC.

The chain couples TRBV6-6 to TRBJ2-7; 8 nucleotides agree with TRBD2. CDR1 is MNHNY, CDR2 SVGAGI, per germline (reference sequence). The CDR3 consists of 15 residues. J gave up 2 bases and V 7 bases, and 10 bases lay outside the gene matches. CDR3 bases: TGTGCCAGCAACTCCAATCTAGCGGGTCCCTACGAGCAGTACTTC. It is translated as CASNSNLAGPYEQYF.

The rearrangement joins TRBV14 to TRBJ2-3, with no clear D. Trimming left V 6 bases short and J 1 base short, with 14 bases between. Germline V CDR1 and CDR2: SGHDN, FVKESK. This CDR3 has 15 residues. The CDR3 coding sequence is TGTGCCAGCAGTGCAAGCTGGAGCGGCACAGATACGCAGTATTTT. It encodes CASSASWSGTDTQYF.

This clone was counted once. V usage is TRBV11-2 and J usage is TRBJ1-2; D gene uncertain. V was clipped by 5 bases and J by 5 bases, with 12 bases between them. The germline gives CDR1 SGHAT, CDR2 FQNNGV. The CDR3 length is 13 residues. The CDR3 region is CASSANGGYGYTF. CDR3 bases: TGTGCCAGCAGCGCTAATGGCGGTTATGGCTACACCTTC.

This clone was counted a few times. The chain uses TRBV2 and TRBJ1-1; no clear D. V was pared by 4 bases and J by 0 bases, with 6 bases between. The CDR3 length is 13 residues. Germline CDR1 is SNHLY and CDR2 is FYNNEI. The CDR3 DNA is TGTGCCAGCAGTGTGGTTGTGAACACTGAAGCTTTCTTT. This encodes CASSVVVNTEAFF.

The chain has TRBV30 and TRBJ1-2, with TRBD1 as a possible D gene (5 bases). Trimming pared 4 bases from V and 6 bases from J, leaving 18 bases between. Germline CDR1 GTSNPN, CDR2 SVGIG (reference sequence). The CDR3 has 14 residues. CDR3 coding DNA: TGTGCCTGGAATCCTCTGCTAGGACACCATGGCTACACCTTC. Its protein is CAWNPLLGHHGYTF.

The V gene is TRBV27, the J gene TRBJ2-7; D is ambiguous. The CDR3 sequence is 15 residues long. V was clipped by 0 bases and J by 3 bases, with 12 bases between them. CDR1 is MNHEY and CDR2 is SMNVEV in the germline V gene (reference sequence). The CDR3 sequence is CASSLSSRLVYEQYF. The CDR3, as DNA: TGTGCCAGCAGTTTATCATCCAGGTTAGTCTACGAGCAGTACTTC.

The V gene is TRBV7-3, the J gene TRBJ2-1, with TRBD1 matching over 9 bases. The junction had 16 bases not matched to a gene; V was cut back by 2 bases and J by 8 bases. The CDR3 contains 18 residues. CDR1 SGHTA and CDR2 FQGTGA come from the germline V gene. CDR3 nucleotides: TGTGCCAGCAGCTTATGGACAGGGGAGGAATGTTGGGGCGATGAGCAGTTCTTC. Translating gives CASSLWTGEECWGDEQFF.

This clone has a handful of counts. V usage is TRBV7-3 and J usage is TRBJ2-3; TRBD2 matches 12 bases. The CDR3 has 17 amino acids. Trimming cost V 5 bases and J 6 bases; bases outside gene matches: 12. Germline lookup yields CDR1 SGHTA and CDR2 FQGTGA. This chain's CDR3 is CASSPRTSGNPRDTQYF. The CDR3, as DNA: TGTGCCAGCAGCCCTCGGACTAGCGGGAACCCCCGGGATACGCAGTATTTT.

The chain recombines TRBV11-3 with TRBJ2-7; possibly TRBD1 for D (5 bases). V lost 1 base and J lost 7, with 17 bases in between. CDR1 is SGHNT and CDR2 is YENEEA in the germline V gene. The CDR3 consists of 15 residues. The CDR3 DNA reads as TGTGCCAGCAGCTTAGCGGCAGGGATCTCGAGAGAGCAGTACTTC. Translated, it gives CASSLAAGISREQYF.

The rearrangement links TRBV27 to TRBJ2-2; D is ambiguous. Germline V lookup: CDR1 MNHEY, CDR2 SMNVEV (reference sequence). The CDR3 runs to 15 residues. The germline V and J ends were trimmed by 7 bases and 0 bases, with 12 bases remaining between them. CDR3 coding DNA: TGTGCCAGCAAGTCGGGCCTATCGAACACCGGGGAGCTGTTTTTT. This gives the protein CASKSGLSNTGELFF.

This clone was observed a few times. This sequence joins TRBV21-1 and TRBJ2-7; TRBD2 was called by the table and not checked on the DNA. TRBV21-1 is marked as a pseudogene. The CDR3 runs 15 residues. CDR3: CASPKGEGSEIQQYF. The CDR3 nucleotides read TGTGCCAGCCCCAAGGGGGAGGGATCCGAAATACAGCAGTACTTC.

This sequence joins TRBV30 and TRBJ2-4, with D uncertain. This CDR3 contains 11 residues. V lost 3 bases and J lost 5, with 5 bases in between. Germline CDR1 and CDR2: GTSNPN and SVGIG (reference sequence). The CDR3 DNA reads as TGTGCCTGGAGGGGTGAAAACATTCAGTACTTC. Residues: CAWRGENIQYF.

The CDR3 here is CASDPQGAGQPQHF. The CDR3 bases are TGTGCCAGCGACCCACAGGGGGCTGGGCAGCCCCAGCATTTT. The chain employs TRBV27 and TRBJ1-5, with 9 bases that match TRBD1. This CDR3 comprises 14 residues. CDR1 is MNHEY and CDR2 is SMNVEV in the germline V gene (reference sequence). Unmatched junction bases numbered 9, after V lost 8 bases and J lost 7 bases.

The chain employs TRBV6-1 and TRBJ1-5; 9 positions agree with TRBD1. The CDR3 is 15 amino acids. CDR1 MNHNS and CDR2 SASEGT come from the germline V gene. The V segment lost 6 bases and the J segment 7 bases; nucleotides outside the gene matches: 10. The CDR3 region has the DNA TGTGCCAGCAGAAGGGGACAGGGAGTAGAACAGCCCCAGCATTTT. Its translation: CASRRGQGVEQPQHF.

The V and J genes are TRBV5-4 and TRBJ1-1; the match to TRBD1 covers 12 bases. Germline V gives CDR1 SGHNT, CDR2 YYREEE (reference sequence). With V trimmed by 4 bases and J by 12 bases, 7 bases remained unmatched. The CDR3 contains 13 residues. CDR3 residues: CASSRDRGLSPFF. Written as DNA, the CDR3 is TGTGCCAGCAGCCGGGACAGGGGGCTCTCGCCTTTCTTT. The full variable domain, rest sourced from reference TRBV5-4 and TRBJ1-1, is ETGVTQSPTHLIKTRGQQVTLRCSSQSGHNTVSWYQQALGQGPQFIFQYYREEENGRGNFPPRFSGLQFPNYSSELNVNALELDDSALYLCASSRDRGLSPFFGQGTRLTVV.

In the case of this clone: Compared with germline, one end of the junction differs, possibly owing to a read error. The chain combines TRBV4-1 with TRBJ2-1, with 11 bases identical to TRBD2. From germline, CDR1 is MGHRA and CDR2 YSYEKL. The CDR3 length is 18 residues. CDR3 sequence reads: CAGSQDILLAGVDNEQFF. DNA for the CDR3: TGCGCCGGCAGCCAAGACATACTACTAGCGGGAGTCGACAATGAGCAGTTCTTC.

The chain uses TRBV7-6 and TRBJ1-3, with TRBD1 matching 7 bases. The V gene's germline CDR1 is SGHVS and CDR2 FNYEAQ. The V and J ends lost 5 bases and 3 bases, in that order; junction bases with no gene match: 4. CDR3 length: 14 amino acids. CDR3: CASSLPGGGNTIYF. The CDR3 nucleotides read TGTGCCAGCAGCCTTCCAGGGGGTGGAAACACCATATATTTT.

The chain links TRBV5-5 to TRBJ2-7, with 10 bases identical to TRBD2. Unmatched junction bases numbered 9, after V lost 1 base and J lost 2 bases. This CDR3 has 17 residues. Germline assignment: CDR1 SGHKS and CDR2 YYEKEE (reference sequence). The CDR3, as DNA: TGTGCCAGCAGCTTGACCTTCGGACTAGCGGTAGCCTACGAGCAGTACTTC. This translates into CASSLTFGLAVAYEQYF.

J is TRBJ2-2 and V is TRBV19; 8 bases line up with TRBD2. The CDR3 is made up of 15 amino acids. The ends lost 2 bases at V and 5 bases at J; junction bases unmatched: 4. Germline V gene lookup returns CDR1 LNHDA and CDR2 SQIVND (reference sequence). The CDR3 reads CASSIIAGWTGELFF. CDR3 nucleotide sequence: TGTGCCAGTAGTATAATAGCGGGATGGACCGGGGAGCTGTTTTTT.

J is TRBJ1-4 and V is TRBV6-1; D unclear. CDR3 length equals 14 residues. The germline V gene has CDR1 MNHNS and CDR2 SASEGT. Trimming cost V 2 bases and J 4 bases, with 8 bases left between them. The CDR3 DNA is TGTGCCAGCAGTGAATCGGGAGGTAATGAAAAACTGTTTTTT. It specifies CASSESGGNEKLFF.

V and J are TRBV6-1 and TRBJ2-5; unclear D gene. The length of the CDR3 is 13 residues. The V and J ends lost 1 base and 8 bases respectively, with 11 bases between them. Germline CDR1 MNHNS, CDR2 SASEGT. The CDR3 here is CASSEDGSLTQYF. DNA for the CDR3: TGTGCCAGCAGTGAAGATGGGTCCCTCACCCAGTACTTC.

The V gene is TRBV9, the J gene TRBJ1-1; tentatively, D is TRBD1 (5 bases). The CDR3 totals 12 residues. Trimming removed 3 bases from V and 8 bases from J, with 11 bases in between. The germline V gene has CDR1 SGDLS and CDR2 YYNGEE. The CDR3 coding sequence is TGTGCCAGCAGCGCACGGGGGAGGGAAGCTTTCTTT. It is translated as CASSARGREAFF.

Only a few counts were recorded for this clone. The chain couples TRBV5-1 to TRBJ2-7, with TRBD2 matching 7 bases. This CDR3 region has 14 residues. Germline V lookup: CDR1 SGHRS, CDR2 YFSETQ. After removal of 2 bases from V and 2 bases from J, the junction contained 4 bases not matched to a gene. The CDR3: CASSFKREAYEQYF. The DNA for the CDR3 is TGCGCCAGCAGCTTCAAGCGGGAAGCCTACGAGCAGTACTTC.

This sequence joins TRBV6-1 and TRBJ2-5; 7 bases agree with TRBD1. This CDR3 contains 13 residues. The junction had 3 bases not matched to a gene; V was cut back by 6 bases and J by 2 bases. Germline CDR1 is MNHNS and CDR2 is SASEGT. The CDR3 region has the DNA TGTGCCAGCAGCTCGACAGGGCAAGAGACCCAGTACTTC. It encodes CASSSTGQETQYF.

The rearrangement uses TRBV7-6 and TRBJ1-1; tentatively, D is TRBD1 (5 bases). V lost 0 bases and J lost 2, with 7 bases in between. The CDR3 contains 14 residues. The germline gives CDR1 SGHVS, CDR2 FNYEAQ. CDR3 residues: CASSLAGGNTEAFF. CDR3 DNA: TGTGCCAGCAGCTTAGCGGGGGGAAACACTGAAGCTTTCTTT. Variable domain in full (rest from reference TRBV7-6 and TRBJ1-1): GAGVSQSPRYKVTKRGQDVALRCDPISGHVSLYWYRQALGQGPEFLTYFNYEAQQDKSGLPNDRFSAERPEGSISTLTIQRTEQRDSAMYRCASSLAGGNTEAFFGQGTRLTVV.